This T cell receptor beta chain was documented in a study of identical twins. MiXCR was run by TCRdb on the 5' RACE reads, yielding one entry per CDR3 protein. The repertoire includes roughly 480,000 distinct CDR3 sequences, less than 25% of them detected once, and approximately 2.9% sits in the top ten. This clonotype showed up just a few times. The CDR3 contains 16 residues. Germline CDR1 reads SEHNR; CDR2 reads FQNEAQ (reference sequence). After removal of 5 bases from V and 4 bases from J, the junction contained 11 bases not matched to a gene. These data also formed part of another study, on T cells expressing NK-cell markers. This second study notes: In several donors, dominant clonotypes made up about 28.3-65% of CD3+CD56-NKG2C+ cells.

The origin of this receptor is a woman under 30 in good health. The specimen was CD4+ T cells sorted from blood. The genes are TRBV7-9 and TRBJ2-3, with 8 bases fitting TRBD1. The CDR3 protein is CASSPRRTGSADTQYF. CDR3 bases: TGTGCCAGCAGCCCGCGAAGGACAGGGTCTGCAGATACGCAGTATTTT.